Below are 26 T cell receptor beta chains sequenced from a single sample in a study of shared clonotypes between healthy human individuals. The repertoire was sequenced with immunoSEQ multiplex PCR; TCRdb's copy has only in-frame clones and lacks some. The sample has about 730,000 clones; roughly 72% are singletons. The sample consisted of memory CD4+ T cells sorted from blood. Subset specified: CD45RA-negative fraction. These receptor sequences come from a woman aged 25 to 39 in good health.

DNA of the CDR3: TGTGCCTGGGGACATCTCTATGGCTACACCTTC. Protein product: CAWGHLYGYTF. V is TRBV30 and J is TRBJ1-2; possible D gene TRBD1, 5 bases. V lost 5 bases, J lost 4 bases, and 8 bases lay in between. The CDR3 totals 11 residues. In germline, CDR1 is GTSNPN, CDR2 SVGIG (reference sequence).

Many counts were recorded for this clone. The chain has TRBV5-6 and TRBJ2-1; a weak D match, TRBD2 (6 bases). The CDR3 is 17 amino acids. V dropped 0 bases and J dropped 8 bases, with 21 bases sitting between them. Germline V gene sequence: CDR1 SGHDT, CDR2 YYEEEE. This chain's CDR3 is CASSLAGGTETLDEQFF. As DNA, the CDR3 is TGTGCCAGCAGCTTGGCGGGCGGGACTGAAACCTTGGATGAGCAGTTCTTC.

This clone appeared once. Written as DNA, the CDR3 is TGTGCCAGCATACAATTTGACACAGATACGCAGTATTTT. Encoded protein: CASIQFDTDTQYF. This sequence joins TRBV7-9 and TRBJ2-3; D gene uncertain. Germline assignment: CDR1 SEHNR and CDR2 FQNEAQ (reference sequence). This CDR3 is 13 amino acids long. V was shortened by 7 bases and J by 2 bases, with 10 bases between the two germline ends.

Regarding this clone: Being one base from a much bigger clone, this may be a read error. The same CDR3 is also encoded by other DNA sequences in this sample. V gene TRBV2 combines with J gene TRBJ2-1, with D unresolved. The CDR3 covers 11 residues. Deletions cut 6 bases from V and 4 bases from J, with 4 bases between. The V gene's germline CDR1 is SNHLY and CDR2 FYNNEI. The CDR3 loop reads CASRGYNEQFF. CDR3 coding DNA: TGTGCCAGCAGGGGATACAATGAGCAGTTCTTC.

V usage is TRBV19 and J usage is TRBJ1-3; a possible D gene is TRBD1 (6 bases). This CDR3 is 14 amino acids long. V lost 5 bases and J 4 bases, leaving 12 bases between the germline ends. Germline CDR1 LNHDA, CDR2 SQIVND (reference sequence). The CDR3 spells CASSAHREGNTIYF. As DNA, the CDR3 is TGTGCCAGTAGTGCCCACAGGGAAGGAAACACCATATATTTT.

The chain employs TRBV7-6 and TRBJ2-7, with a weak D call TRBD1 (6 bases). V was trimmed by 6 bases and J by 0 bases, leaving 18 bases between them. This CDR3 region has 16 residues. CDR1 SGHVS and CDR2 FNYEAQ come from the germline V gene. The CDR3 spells CASRPTLGANSYEQYF. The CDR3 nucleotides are TGTGCCAGCAGACCGACCCTGGGGGCGAACTCCTACGAGCAGTACTTC.

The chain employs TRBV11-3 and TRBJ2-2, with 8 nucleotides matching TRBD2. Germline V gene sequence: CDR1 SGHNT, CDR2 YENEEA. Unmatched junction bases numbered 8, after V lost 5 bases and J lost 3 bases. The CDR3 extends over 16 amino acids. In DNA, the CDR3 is TGTGCCAGCAGCCCCGGGGGGGGCGCCTACACCGGGGAGCTGTTTTTT. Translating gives CASSPGGGAYTGELFF. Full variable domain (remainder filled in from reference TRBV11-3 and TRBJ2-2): EAGVVQSPRYKIIEKKQPVAFWCNPISGHNTLYWYLQNLGQGPELLIRYENEEAVDDSQLPKDRFSAERLKGVDSTLKIQPAELGDSAVYLCASSPGGGAYTGELFFGEGSRLTVL.

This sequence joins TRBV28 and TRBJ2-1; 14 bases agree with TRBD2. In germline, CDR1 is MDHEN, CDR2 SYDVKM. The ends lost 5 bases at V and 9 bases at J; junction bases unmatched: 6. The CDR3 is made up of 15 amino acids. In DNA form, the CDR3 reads TGTGCCAGCAGTCGACTAGCGGGAGGGGAGGGTGAGCAGTTCTTC. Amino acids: CASSRLAGGEGEQFF. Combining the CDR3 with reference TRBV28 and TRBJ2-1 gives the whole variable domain DVKVTQSSRYLVKRTGEKVFLECVQDMDHENMFWYRQDPGLGLRLIYFSYDVKMKEKGDIPEGYSVSREKKERFSLILESASTNQTSMYLCASSRLAGGEGEQFFGPGTRLTVL.

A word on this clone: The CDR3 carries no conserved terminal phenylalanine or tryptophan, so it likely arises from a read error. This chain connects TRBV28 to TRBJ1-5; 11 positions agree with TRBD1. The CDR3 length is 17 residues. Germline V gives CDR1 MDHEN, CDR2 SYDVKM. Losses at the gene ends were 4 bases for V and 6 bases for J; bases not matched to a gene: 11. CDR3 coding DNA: TGTGCCAGCAGTTCTTCCGCATCGGGACAGGGGGTTCAGCCCCAGCATCTT. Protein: CASSSSASGQGVQPQHL.

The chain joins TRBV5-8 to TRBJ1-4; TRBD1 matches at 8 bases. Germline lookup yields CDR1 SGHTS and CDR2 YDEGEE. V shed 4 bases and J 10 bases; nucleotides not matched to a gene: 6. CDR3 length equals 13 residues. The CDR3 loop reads CASSAQGARKLFF. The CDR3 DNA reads TGTGCCAGCAGCGCCCAGGGGGCGAGAAAACTGTTTTTT.

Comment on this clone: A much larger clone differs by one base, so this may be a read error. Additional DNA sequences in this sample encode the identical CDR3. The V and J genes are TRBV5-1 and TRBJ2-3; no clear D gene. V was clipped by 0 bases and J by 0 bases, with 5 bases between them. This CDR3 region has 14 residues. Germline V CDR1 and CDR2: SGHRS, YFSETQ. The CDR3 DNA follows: TGCGCCAGCAGCTTGGGCGAGAGCACAGATACGCAGTATTTT. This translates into CASSLGESTDTQYF.

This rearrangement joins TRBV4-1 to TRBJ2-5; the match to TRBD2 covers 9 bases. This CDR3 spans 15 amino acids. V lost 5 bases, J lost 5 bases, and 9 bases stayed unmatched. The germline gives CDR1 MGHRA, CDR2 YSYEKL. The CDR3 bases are TGCGCCAGCAGCACAACCGCGGGAGGGATCGAGACCCAGTACTTC. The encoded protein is CASSTTAGGIETQYF.

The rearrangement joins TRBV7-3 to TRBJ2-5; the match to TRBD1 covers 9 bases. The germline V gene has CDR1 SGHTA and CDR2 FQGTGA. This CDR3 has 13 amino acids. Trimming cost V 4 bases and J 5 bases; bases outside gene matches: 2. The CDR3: CASSYRGRETQYF. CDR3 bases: TGTGCCAGCAGCTACAGGGGGCGGGAGACCCAGTACTTC.

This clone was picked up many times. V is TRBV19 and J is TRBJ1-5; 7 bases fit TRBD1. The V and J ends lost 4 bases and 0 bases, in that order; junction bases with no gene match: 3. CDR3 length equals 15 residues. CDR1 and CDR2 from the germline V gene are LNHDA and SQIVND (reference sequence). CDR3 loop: CASSKGTVSNQPQHF. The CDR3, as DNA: TGTGCCAGTAGTAAGGGGACAGTTAGCAATCAGCCCCAGCATTTT.

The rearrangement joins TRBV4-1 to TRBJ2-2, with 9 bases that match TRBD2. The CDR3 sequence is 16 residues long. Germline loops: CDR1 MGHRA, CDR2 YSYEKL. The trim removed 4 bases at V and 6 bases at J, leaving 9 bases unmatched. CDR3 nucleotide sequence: TGCGCCAGCAGCCCCCTTAGCGGGAGTGTTCCCGGGGAGCTGTTTTTT. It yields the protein CASSPLSGSVPGELFF.

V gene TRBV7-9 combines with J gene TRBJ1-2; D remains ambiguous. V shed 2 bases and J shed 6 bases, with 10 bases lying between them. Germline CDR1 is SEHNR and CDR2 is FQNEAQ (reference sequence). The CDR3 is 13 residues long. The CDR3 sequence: CASSLITVHGYTF. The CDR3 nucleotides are TGTGCCAGCAGCTTAATAACAGTCCATGGCTACACCTTC.

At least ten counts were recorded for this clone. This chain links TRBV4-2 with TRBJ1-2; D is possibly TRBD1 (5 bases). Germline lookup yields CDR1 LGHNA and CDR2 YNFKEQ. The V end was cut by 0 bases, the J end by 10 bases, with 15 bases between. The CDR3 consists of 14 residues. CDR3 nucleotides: TGTGCCAGCAGCCAAGAGGCAGGGAGGGATGACTACACCTTC. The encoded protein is CASSQEAGRDDYTF.

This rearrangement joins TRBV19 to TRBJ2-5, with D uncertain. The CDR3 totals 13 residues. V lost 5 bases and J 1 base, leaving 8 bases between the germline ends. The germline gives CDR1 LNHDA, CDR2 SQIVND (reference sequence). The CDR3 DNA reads TGTGCCAGTAGTTTCCAGTTCCAAGAGACCCAGTACTTC. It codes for CASSFQFQETQYF.

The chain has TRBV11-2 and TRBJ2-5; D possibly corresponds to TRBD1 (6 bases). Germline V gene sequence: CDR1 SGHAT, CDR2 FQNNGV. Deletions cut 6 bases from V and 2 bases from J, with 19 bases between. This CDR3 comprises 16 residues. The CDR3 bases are TGTGCCAGCAGTTTTGCCCGACCGGGACAACAAGAGACCCAGTACTTC. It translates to CASSFARPGQQETQYF. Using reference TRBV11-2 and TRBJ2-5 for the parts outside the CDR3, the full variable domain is EAGVAQSPRYKIIEKRQSVAFWCNPISGHATLYWYQQILGQGPKLLIQFQNNGVVDDSQLPKDRFSAERLKGVDSTLKIQPAKLEDSAVYLCASSFARPGQQETQYFGPGTRLLVL.

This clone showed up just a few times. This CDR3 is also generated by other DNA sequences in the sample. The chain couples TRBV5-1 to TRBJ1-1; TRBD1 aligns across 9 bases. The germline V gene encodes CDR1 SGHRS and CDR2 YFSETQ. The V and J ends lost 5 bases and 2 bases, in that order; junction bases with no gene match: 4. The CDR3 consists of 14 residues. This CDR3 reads CASRRTGDNTEAFF. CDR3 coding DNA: TGCGCCAGCAGGAGGACAGGGGATAACACTGAAGCTTTCTTT.

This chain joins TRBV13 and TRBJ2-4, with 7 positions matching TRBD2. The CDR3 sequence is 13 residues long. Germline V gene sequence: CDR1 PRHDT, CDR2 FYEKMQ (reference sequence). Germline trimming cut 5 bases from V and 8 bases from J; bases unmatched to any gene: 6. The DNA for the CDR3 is TGTGCCAGCAGCAACAAAGGACTAGACATTCAGTACTTC. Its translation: CASSNKGLDIQYF.

The CDR3 nucleotides are TGCGCCAGCAGCTTGAGGGGACTAGCGGCCGCAGATACGCAGTATTTT. Its translation: CASSLRGLAAADTQYF. The J gene is TRBJ2-3, the V gene TRBV5-1, with 11 bases matching TRBD2. CDR1 is SGHRS, CDR2 YFSETQ, per germline. V lost 1 base, J lost 4 bases, and 5 bases stayed unmatched. The CDR3 is made up of 16 amino acids.

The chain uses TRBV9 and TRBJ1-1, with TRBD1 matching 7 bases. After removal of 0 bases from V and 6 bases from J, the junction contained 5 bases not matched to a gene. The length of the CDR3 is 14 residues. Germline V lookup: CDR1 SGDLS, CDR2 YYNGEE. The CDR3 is CASSVEATGPEAFF. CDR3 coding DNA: TGTGCCAGCAGCGTAGAAGCGACAGGGCCTGAAGCTTTCTTT.

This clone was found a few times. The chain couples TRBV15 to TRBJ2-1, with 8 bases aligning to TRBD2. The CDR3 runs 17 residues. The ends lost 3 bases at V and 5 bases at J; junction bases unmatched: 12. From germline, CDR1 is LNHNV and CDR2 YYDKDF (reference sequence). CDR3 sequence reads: CATSREGAGEGNNEQFF. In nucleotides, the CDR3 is TGTGCCACCAGCAGGGAGGGAGCGGGAGAGGGAAACAATGAGCAGTTCTTC.

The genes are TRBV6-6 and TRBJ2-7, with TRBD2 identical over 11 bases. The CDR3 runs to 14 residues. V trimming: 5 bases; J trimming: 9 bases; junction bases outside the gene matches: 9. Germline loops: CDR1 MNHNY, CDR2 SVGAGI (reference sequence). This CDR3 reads CASSNSGRARAQYF. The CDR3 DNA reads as TGTGCCAGCAGTAATAGCGGGAGGGCCCGCGCGCAGTACTTC.

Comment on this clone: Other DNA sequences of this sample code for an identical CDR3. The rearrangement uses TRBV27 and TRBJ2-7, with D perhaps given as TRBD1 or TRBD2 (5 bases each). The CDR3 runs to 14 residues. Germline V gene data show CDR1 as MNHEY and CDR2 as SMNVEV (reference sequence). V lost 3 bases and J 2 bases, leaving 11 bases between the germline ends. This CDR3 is CASSFSQGPYEQYF. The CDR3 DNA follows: TGTGCCAGCAGTTTCAGCCAGGGACCCTACGAGCAGTACTTC.